This T cell receptor beta chain was retrieved from a study of long-term antiretroviral therapy in people with HIV. Notes on the study in general: Diversity rose after ART but stayed below transplant donor controls. Drawn between about 2003 and 2017, the blood was possibly obtained under older ART regimens.

This clone has a handful of counts. Its antigen is currently unknown. Per donor, a minimum of one pre-ART and a minimum of two post-ART PBMC samples were available. Specimens carried roughly 0.95-10 million cryopreserved PBMC before DNA extraction. V dropped 2 bases and J dropped 8 bases, with 12 bases sitting between them. Germline V gene data show CDR1 as MNHEY and CDR2 as SVGAGI. This CDR3 has 13 amino acids. Version v3.0 of the immunoSEQ assay ran at survey level. The repertoire was sequenced with immunoSEQ multiplex PCR; TCRdb's copy has only in-frame clones and lacks some. The data show around 6,700 clones, approximately 73% seen once.

The clonotype originates from a man aged 35 to 55 with HIV. This sequence joins TRBV6-5 and TRBJ1-2, with D uncertain. The specimen comprised unsorted PBMCs, sampled 0.2 years after starting antiretroviral therapy. CDR3 bases: TGTGCCAGCAGTTACGCTACATTTCGAGGCTACACCTTC. Translated, it gives CASSYATFRGYTF.